These 31 T cell receptor beta chains were sequenced from one sample in a study of cytomegalovirus exposure and HLA in healthy donors. PCR used 60 Vbeta primers and 13 Jbeta primers. Sequencing used immunoSEQ multiplex PCR; TCRdb keeps in-frame clones, though not all of them. This sample has around 150,000 clones; around 79% occur once, and the top ten carry around 0.97%. Material: PBMCs. Receptors originate from a woman aged 45-60 years in good health and CMV-seropositive.

The CDR3 sequence: CAISLTGGLGQPQHF. The DNA for the CDR3 is TGTGCCATCAGCCTGACAGGGGGCTTGGGTCAGCCCCAGCATTTT. The chain joins TRBV10-3 to TRBJ1-5; 10 nucleotides match TRBD1. This CDR3 comprises 15 residues. Germline CDR1 ENHRY, CDR2 SYGVKD. V lost 6 bases and J lost 6; bases outside the gene matches: 8.

The chain combines TRBV28 with TRBJ1-2; D unclear. The length of the CDR3 is 12 residues. V was trimmed by 7 bases and J by 8 bases, leaving 14 bases between them. Germline CDR1 is MDHEN and CDR2 is SYDVKM. CDR3 amino acids: CASKSPARGYTF. CDR3 coding DNA: TGTGCCAGCAAATCCCCCGCGCGGGGCTACACCTTC.

Details on this clone: The junction differs from germline at one of its ends, possibly a read error. The J gene is TRBJ1-1, the V gene TRBV7-8; D perhaps matches TRBD1 (6 bases). The CDR3 is 12 amino acids. Germline lookup yields CDR1 SGHVS and CDR2 FQNEAQ. The CDR3 sequence is CASSLALGGRIF. The CDR3, as DNA: TGTGCCAGCAGCTTAGCGCTGGGGGGGCGAATCTTT.

This chain connects TRBV27 to TRBJ1-1, with D perhaps matching TRBD1 (5 bases). The V and J ends lost 0 bases and 7 bases respectively, with 15 bases between them. This CDR3 is built from 15 residues. The V gene's germline CDR1 is MNHEY and CDR2 SMNVEV (reference sequence). DNA for the CDR3: TGTGCCAGCAGTTTATCTGGGGCCCATTTCCGTGAAGCTTTCTTT. It yields the protein CASSLSGAHFREAFF.

This sequence joins TRBV10-1 and TRBJ1-5; D unclear. Trimming took off 5 bases at V and 3 bases at J, with 23 bases between the two ends. The CDR3 spans 18 residues. Germline V CDR1 and CDR2: WNHNN, SYGVQD (reference sequence). Here the CDR3 reads CASSQLGRDSALNQPQHF. CDR3 sequence (DNA): TGCGCCAGCAGTCAGTTAGGGCGGGATTCGGCTCTCAATCAGCCCCAGCATTTT.

This chain links TRBV7-2 with TRBJ2-1, with 8 nucleotides matching TRBD1. This CDR3 region has 13 residues. Germline CDR1 SGHTA, CDR2 FQGNSA. V lost 2 bases, J lost 7 bases, and 1 base stayed unmatched. The CDR3 coding sequence is TGTGCCAGCAGCTTATGGACAGGGAATGAGCAGTTCTTC. Protein product: CASSLWTGNEQFF.

A single count supports this clone. The chain is built from TRBV10-3 and TRBJ2-1; 8 bases fit TRBD2. The CDR3 runs 16 residues. Germline values: CDR1 ENHRY, CDR2 SYGVKD. V was clipped by 0 bases and J by 2 bases; unmatched bases: 3. The CDR3 here is CAISESAGATYNEQFF. In nucleotides, the CDR3 is TGTGCCATCAGTGAGTCAGCGGGGGCCACCTACAATGAGCAGTTCTTC.

The rearrangement uses TRBV28 and TRBJ1-2; D not resolved. Between the trimmed V and J ends, which lost 1 base and 3 bases, there was a span of 15 bases. The CDR3 length is 16 residues. Germline V gene sequence: CDR1 MDHEN, CDR2 SYDVKM. CDR3 sequence (DNA): TGTGCCAGCAGTTTATCCCTAGGTTCTTCGGACTATGGCTACACCTTC. Translating gives CASSLSLGSSDYGYTF.

This clone appeared once. V usage is TRBV6-5 and J usage is TRBJ2-1; 13 positions agree with TRBD2. Germline V lookup: CDR1 MNHEY, CDR2 SVGAGI. This CDR3 contains 15 residues. The junction had 8 bases not matched to a gene; V was cut back by 6 bases and J by 9 bases. CDR3: CASRSGTSGISEQFF. In nucleotides, the CDR3 is TGTGCCAGCAGATCCGGGACTAGCGGGATTAGTGAGCAGTTCTTC.

This clone was detected once. V gene TRBV14 combines with J gene TRBJ1-6, with 7 nucleotides matching TRBD1. The length of the CDR3 is 16 residues. Germline V gene data show CDR1 as SGHDN and CDR2 as FVKESK. Trimming removed 1 base from V and 9 bases from J; junction bases left unmatched: 9. The CDR3 reads CASSQVQGTGISPLHF. In DNA, the CDR3 is TGTGCCAGCAGCCAAGTACAGGGGACGGGTATTTCACCCCTCCACTTT. Full variable domain (rest looked up from reference TRBV14 and TRBJ1-6): EAGVTQFPSHSVIEKGQTVTLRCDPISGHDNLYWYRRVMGKEIKFLLHFVKESKQDESGMPNNRFLAERTGGTYSTLKVQPAELEDSGVYFCASSQVQGTGISPLHFGNGTRLTVT.

This clone was detected a few times. The chain has TRBV4-2 and TRBJ2-1; possibly TRBD2 for D (5 bases). The germline CDR1 and CDR2 sequences are LGHNA and YNFKEQ. The length of the CDR3 is 17 residues. V was pared by 0 bases and J by 0 bases, with 12 bases between. CDR3 residues: CASSQESRGSSYNEQFF. CDR3 bases: TGTGCCAGCAGCCAAGAGAGCCGGGGAAGCTCCTACAATGAGCAGTTCTTC.

The V call is TRBV2, the J call TRBJ2-7; possibly TRBD2 for D (5 bases). This CDR3 region has 15 residues. Germline V gene sequence: CDR1 SNHLY, CDR2 FYNNEI. V shed 4 bases and J shed 2 bases, with 15 bases lying between them. The CDR3 sequence is CASSAWLDGAYEQYF. The CDR3 DNA reads as TGTGCCAGCAGTGCCTGGTTGGACGGGGCCTACGAGCAGTACTTC.

The rearrangement uses TRBV29-1 and TRBJ2-3, with D possibly TRBD2 on 5 matching bases. Germline CDR1 reads SQVTM; CDR2 reads ANQGSEA. Trimming left V 8 bases short and J 5 bases short, with 17 bases between. The length of the CDR3 is 13 residues. The CDR3 loop reads CSSQDWGVDTQYF. The CDR3 DNA reads TGCAGCTCGCAGGACTGGGGAGTAGATACGCAGTATTTT.

This clone appeared once. Other nucleotide sequences from this sample produce the same CDR3. The chain is built from TRBV30 and TRBJ1-6; 8 bases map to TRBD1. Trimming cost V 3 bases and J 7 bases; bases outside gene matches: 2. Germline assignment: CDR1 GTSNPN and CDR2 SVGIG (reference sequence). The CDR3 sequence is 13 residues long. The chain's CDR3 is CAWRGQGNSPLHF. CDR3 nucleotide sequence: TGTGCCTGGAGAGGACAGGGCAATTCACCCCTCCACTTT.

J is TRBJ1-2 and V is TRBV19; 7 bases are a match to TRBD1. The V gene's germline CDR1 is LNHDA and CDR2 SQIVND (reference sequence). Unmatched junction bases numbered 12, after V lost 6 bases and J lost 8 bases. The CDR3 is made up of 14 amino acids. The CDR3 reads CASSRTDRAPGYTF. In nucleotides, the CDR3 is TGTGCCAGTAGCCGCACCGACAGGGCTCCCGGCTACACCTTC.

This sequence joins TRBV6-5 and TRBJ2-7; D is ambiguous. V was trimmed by 8 bases and J by 3 bases, leaving 14 bases between them. The CDR3 covers 13 residues. Germline-derived CDR1 and CDR2 are MNHEY and SVGAGI. CDR3 in amino acids: CASSIYGGYEQYF. The DNA for the CDR3 is TGTGCCAGCTCGATCTACGGCGGCTACGAGCAGTACTTC.

J is TRBJ2-3 and V is TRBV4-3; perhaps TRBD2 as D (7 bases). This CDR3 is built from 16 residues. The germline gives CDR1 LGHNA, CDR2 YSLEER. The V end was cut by 4 bases, the J end by 6 bases, with 20 bases between. The CDR3: CASSPLGGGNSDTQYF. DNA of the CDR3: TGCGCCAGCAGCCCCCTGGGGGGGGGCAATTCGGATACGCAGTATTTT.

The chain recombines TRBV7-8 with TRBJ2-1, with D possibly being TRBD2 (7 bases). Trimming took 2 bases from V and 0 from J, leaving 20 bases between them. Per germline, CDR1 SGHVS and CDR2 FQNEAQ. The CDR3 contains 19 residues. CDR3 sequence (DNA): TGTGCCAGCAGCTTACAGGGAGAAGGGGGAGGGCCCTCCTACAATGAGCAGTTCTTC. Protein: CASSLQGEGGGPSYNEQFF.

This chain joins TRBV4-1 and TRBJ2-7; 9 nucleotides match TRBD1. Germline loops: CDR1 MGHRA, CDR2 YSYEKL. V lost 2 bases to trimming and J lost 6 bases; unmatched junction nucleotides: 8. CDR3 length equals 15 residues. CDR3 loop: CASSQFFSDRGEQYF. CDR3 nucleotides: TGCGCCAGCAGCCAATTTTTCTCGGACAGGGGCGAGCAGTACTTC.

The table lists this clone with a count of one. V and J are TRBV5-1 and TRBJ2-7, with D possibly being TRBD1 (7 bases). CDR1 SGHRS and CDR2 YFSETQ come from the germline V gene. The CDR3 runs to 17 residues. Trimming shortened V by 0 bases and J by 3 bases, and 19 bases separated the two germline ends. CDR3 bases: TGCGCCAGCAGCTTGGGGGGGGCTCAGGGGGAGGTCTACGAGCAGTACTTC. Its translation: CASSLGGAQGEVYEQYF. The variable domain in full, completed from reference TRBV5-1 and TRBJ2-7, reads KAGVTQTPRYLIKTRGQQVTLSCSPISGHRSVSWYQQTPGQGLQFLFEYFSETQRNKGNFPGRFSGRQFSNSRSEMNVSTLELGDSALYLCASSLGGAQGEVYEQYFGPGTRLTVT.

This clone was seen more than once but under ten times. This chain joins TRBV9 and TRBJ1-4; 10 bases map to TRBD1. This CDR3 spans 16 amino acids. Per germline, CDR1 SGDLS and CDR2 YYNGEE. Trimming removed 4 bases from V and 1 base from J; junction bases left unmatched: 4. CDR3 sequence: CASSTGTGETNEKLFF. The DNA of the CDR3 is TGTGCCAGCAGCACCGGGACAGGGGAAACTAATGAAAAACTGTTTTTT.

The chain uses TRBV10-3 and TRBJ1-1, with a weak D call TRBD1 (5 bases). CDR3 length: 13 residues. From germline, CDR1 is ENHRY and CDR2 SYGVKD. The germline V and J ends were trimmed by 10 bases and 2 bases, with 14 bases remaining between them. CDR3 sequence (DNA): TGTGCCACCCGCCGGGACTTAAACACTGAAGCTTTCTTT. This encodes CATRRDLNTEAFF.

The rearrangement links TRBV5-4 to TRBJ2-7; 7 bases agree with TRBD1. V shed 3 bases and J 2 bases; nucleotides not matched to a gene: 5. The germline gives CDR1 SGHNT, CDR2 YYREEE (reference sequence). There are 14 residues in the CDR3. In DNA, the CDR3 is TGTGCCAGCAGCTGGGGGACAGAGCCCTACGAGCAGTACTTC. Its translation: CASSWGTEPYEQYF. The variable domain in full, with the rest retrieved from reference TRBV5-4 and TRBJ2-7, is ETGVTQSPTHLIKTRGQQVTLRCSSQSGHNTVSWYQQALGQGPQFIFQYYREEENGRGNFPPRFSGLQFPNYSSELNVNALELDDSALYLCASSWGTEPYEQYFGPGTRLTVT.

The chain combines TRBV28 with TRBJ2-2, with D possibly TRBD1 on 6 matching bases. The V gene lost 2 bases and the J gene lost 7 bases, with 17 bases spanning the gap. The CDR3 loop spans 16 amino acids. Germline CDR1 reads MDHEN; CDR2 reads SYDVKM. The CDR3 coding sequence is TGTGCCAGCAGTTTAGTCGGCCAGGGGTTCGGCGGGGAGCTGTTTTTT. Translation gives CASSLVGQGFGGELFF.

The sample holds one count of this clone. This chain uses TRBV29-1 with TRBJ1-1; no clear D. V dropped 0 bases and J dropped 7 bases, with 9 bases sitting between them. Germline V gives CDR1 SQVTM, CDR2 ANQGSEA. This CDR3 region has 12 residues. CDR3 bases: TGCAGCGTTGAAGAACAGCTTTATGAAGCTTTCTTT. This translates into CSVEEQLYEAFF.

The rearrangement joins TRBV5-6 to TRBJ2-6; D perhaps matches TRBD1 (5 bases). Germline V gives CDR1 SGHDT, CDR2 YYEEEE. The CDR3 is made up of 14 amino acids. Trimming took off 10 bases at V and 2 bases at J, with 13 bases between the two ends. In nucleotides, the CDR3 is TGTGCCTCCTCCCCGGACACTGGGGCCAACGTCCTGACTTTC. Translating gives CASSPDTGANVLTF.

This chain joins TRBV7-2 and TRBJ2-2; weak D call: TRBD1 (6 bases). Germline V gene data show CDR1 as SGHTA and CDR2 as FQGNSA. This CDR3 comprises 15 residues. Trimming removed 5 bases at V and 0 bases at J, with 10 bases between. The chain's CDR3 is CASSRDRTNTGELFF. The CDR3 region has the DNA TGTGCCAGCAGCCGCGACAGGACGAACACCGGGGAGCTGTTTTTT.

CDR3 residues: CASSQLAGGIDTQYF. The CDR3 nucleotides are TGCGCCAGCAGCCAACTAGCGGGGGGGATCGATACGCAGTATTTT. This rearrangement joins TRBV4-3 to TRBJ2-3, with 12 bases identical to TRBD2. Trimming cost V 2 bases and J 6 bases; bases outside gene matches: 3. Germline V lookup: CDR1 LGHNA, CDR2 YSLEER. CDR3 length equals 15 residues.

This clone was counted a single time. This rearrangement joins TRBV5-6 to TRBJ2-5; 7 bases are shared with TRBD1. This CDR3 is 13 amino acids long. With 4 bases clipped from V and 5 bases from J, the junction kept 5 bases outside the gene matches. The V gene's germline CDR1 is SGHDT and CDR2 YYEEEE. Here the CDR3 reads CASSQTGWETQYF. Here the CDR3 DNA reads TGTGCCAGCAGCCAGACAGGGTGGGAGACCCAGTACTTC.

The rearrangement joins TRBV4-3 to TRBJ2-3; the match to TRBD1 covers 7 bases. V shed 8 bases, J shed 1 base, and the junction held 9 bases outside the gene matches. The CDR3 loop spans 15 amino acids. CDR1 LGHNA and CDR2 YSLEER come from the germline V gene. CDR3 protein: CASAARQGGTDTQYF. DNA of the CDR3: TGCGCCAGCGCCGCGCGACAGGGTGGCACAGATACGCAGTATTTT.

V is TRBV7-8 and J is TRBJ2-1; tentatively, D is TRBD1 (6 bases). CDR1 and CDR2 (germline): SGHVS, FQNEAQ. This CDR3 is built from 19 residues. V was clipped by 5 bases and J by 5 bases, with 28 bases between them. CDR3 sequence reads: CASSVTGDTLPIPHNEQFF. The CDR3 coding sequence is TGTGCCAGCAGCGTAACCGGGGACACGCTCCCGATCCCCCACAATGAGCAGTTCTTC.